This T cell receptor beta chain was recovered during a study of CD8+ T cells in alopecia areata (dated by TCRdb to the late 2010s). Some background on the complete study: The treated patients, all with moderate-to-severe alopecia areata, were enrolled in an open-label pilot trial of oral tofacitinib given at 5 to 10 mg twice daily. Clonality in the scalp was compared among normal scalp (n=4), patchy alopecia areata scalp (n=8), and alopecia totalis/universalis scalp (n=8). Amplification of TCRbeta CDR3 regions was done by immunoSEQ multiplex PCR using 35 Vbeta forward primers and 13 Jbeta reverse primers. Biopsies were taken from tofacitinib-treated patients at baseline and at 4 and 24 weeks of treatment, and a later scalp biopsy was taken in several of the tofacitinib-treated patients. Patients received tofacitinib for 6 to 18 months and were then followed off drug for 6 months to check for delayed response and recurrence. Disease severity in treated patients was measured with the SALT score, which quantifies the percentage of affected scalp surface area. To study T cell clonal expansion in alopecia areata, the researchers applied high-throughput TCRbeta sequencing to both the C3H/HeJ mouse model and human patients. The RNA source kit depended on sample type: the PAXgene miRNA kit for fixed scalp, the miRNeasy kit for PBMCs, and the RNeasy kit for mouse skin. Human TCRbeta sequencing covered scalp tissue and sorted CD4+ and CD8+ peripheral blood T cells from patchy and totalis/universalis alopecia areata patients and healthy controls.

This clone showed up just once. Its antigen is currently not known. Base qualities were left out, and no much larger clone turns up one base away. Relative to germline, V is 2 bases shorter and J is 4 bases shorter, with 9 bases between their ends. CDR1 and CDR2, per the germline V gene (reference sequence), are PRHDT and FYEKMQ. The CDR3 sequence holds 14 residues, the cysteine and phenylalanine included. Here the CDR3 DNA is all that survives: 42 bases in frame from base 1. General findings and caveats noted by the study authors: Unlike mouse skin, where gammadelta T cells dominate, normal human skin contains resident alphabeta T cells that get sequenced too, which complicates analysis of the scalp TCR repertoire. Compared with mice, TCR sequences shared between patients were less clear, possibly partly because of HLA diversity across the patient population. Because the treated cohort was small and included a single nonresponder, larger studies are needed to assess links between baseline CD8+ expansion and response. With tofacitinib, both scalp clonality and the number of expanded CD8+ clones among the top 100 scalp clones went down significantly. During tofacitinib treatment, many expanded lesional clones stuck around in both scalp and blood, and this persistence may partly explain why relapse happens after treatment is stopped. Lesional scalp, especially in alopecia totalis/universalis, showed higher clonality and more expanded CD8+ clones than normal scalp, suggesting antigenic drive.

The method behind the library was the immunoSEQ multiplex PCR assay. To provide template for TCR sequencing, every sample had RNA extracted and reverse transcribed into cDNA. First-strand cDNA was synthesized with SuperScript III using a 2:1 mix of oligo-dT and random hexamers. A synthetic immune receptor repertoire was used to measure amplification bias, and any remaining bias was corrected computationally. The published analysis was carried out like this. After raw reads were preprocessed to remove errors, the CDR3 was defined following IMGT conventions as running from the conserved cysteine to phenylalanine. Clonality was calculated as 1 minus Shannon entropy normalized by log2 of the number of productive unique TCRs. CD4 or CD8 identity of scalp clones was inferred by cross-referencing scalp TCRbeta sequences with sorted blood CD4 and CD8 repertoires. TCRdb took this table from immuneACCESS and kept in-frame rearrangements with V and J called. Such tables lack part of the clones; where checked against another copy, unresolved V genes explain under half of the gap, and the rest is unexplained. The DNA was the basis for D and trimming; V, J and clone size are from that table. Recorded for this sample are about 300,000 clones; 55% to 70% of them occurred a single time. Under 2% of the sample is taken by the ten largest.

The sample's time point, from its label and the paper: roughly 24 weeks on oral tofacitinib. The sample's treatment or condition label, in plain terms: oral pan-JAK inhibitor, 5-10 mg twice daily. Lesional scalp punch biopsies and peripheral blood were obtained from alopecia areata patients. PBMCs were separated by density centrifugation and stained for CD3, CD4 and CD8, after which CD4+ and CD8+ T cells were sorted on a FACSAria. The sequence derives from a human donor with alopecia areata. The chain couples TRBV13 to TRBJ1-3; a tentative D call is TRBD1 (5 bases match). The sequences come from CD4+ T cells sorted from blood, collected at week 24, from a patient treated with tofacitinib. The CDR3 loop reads CASSLPGQGNTIYF. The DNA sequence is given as TGTGCCAGCAGCTTACCCGGACAAGGAAACACCATATATTTT.